Following are 10 T cell receptor beta chains from one sample sequenced in a study of blood T cell repertoires in COVID-19. Some clones are missing from TCRdb's copy, which holds only in-frame ones; the method was immunoSEQ multiplex PCR. Found here are approximately 46,000 clones, 80% to 90% of them singletons; the top ten hold approximately 7.1%. Sequencing was performed on peripheral blood. These receptors were obtained from a human donor in a cohort sampled during active COVID-19.

The chain combines TRBV15 with TRBJ2-1; TRBD2 might be the D (6 bases). Between the trimmed V and J ends, which lost 0 bases and 8 bases, there was a span of 20 bases. CDR3 length: 17 residues. Per germline, CDR1 LNHNV and CDR2 YYDKDF (reference sequence). The CDR3, as DNA: TGTGCCACCAGCAGAGATGCCACTAGCTTTTCCCGAGATGAGCAGTTCTTC. Its protein product is CATSRDATSFSRDEQFF.

The rearrangement links TRBV28 to TRBJ2-6, with 7 bases matching TRBD1. V dropped 6 bases and J dropped 4; count of bases not matched to a gene: 12. The CDR3 contains 17 residues. CDR1 is MDHEN, CDR2 SYDVKM, per germline. The DNA of the CDR3 is TGTGCCAGCAGCCCCCCGGGACAGCCCGTAGGGGCCAACGTCCTGACTTTC. This gives the protein CASSPPGQPVGANVLTF.

This rearrangement joins TRBV7-2 to TRBJ1-2; D not resolved. V was shortened by 0 bases and J by 8 bases, with 13 bases between the two germline ends. Germline V lookup: CDR1 SGHTA, CDR2 FQGNSA. The CDR3 runs 14 residues. CDR3: CASSLAFVPGGYTF. The CDR3 DNA is TGTGCCAGCAGCTTAGCGTTCGTGCCCGGGGGCTACACCTTC.

V usage is TRBV6-1 and J usage is TRBJ1-5; a possible D gene is TRBD1 (6 bases). V gave up 1 base and J gave up 0 bases, with 16 bases separating them. CDR3 size: 18 residues. Germline V CDR1 and CDR2: MNHNS, SASEGT. CDR3 nucleotides: TGTGCCAGCAGTGAAGAGGCAGGGGACTACTATAGCAATCAGCCCCAGCATTTT. It is translated as CASSEEAGDYYSNQPQHF.

The chain combines TRBV19 with TRBJ1-2; a possible D gene is TRBD1 (6 bases). The CDR3 is 13 residues long. Germline lookup yields CDR1 LNHDA and CDR2 SQIVND (reference sequence). The V and J ends lost 1 base and 7 bases respectively, with 10 bases between them. In DNA form, the CDR3 reads TGTGCCAGTAGTATAGGTGGGGGCGTTGGCTACACCTTC. Protein: CASSIGGGVGYTF.

This clone was seen a few times. The genes are TRBV5-6 and TRBJ2-7; tentatively, D is TRBD1 (5 bases). Deletions cut 0 bases from V and 2 bases from J, with 9 bases between. The germline CDR1 and CDR2 sequences are SGHDT and YYEEEE. This CDR3 has 14 residues. In DNA, the CDR3 is TGTGCCAGCAGCTTGGGACAGCAAACCTACGAGCAGTACTTC. Its protein product is CASSLGQQTYEQYF.

The chain has TRBV4-1 and TRBJ1-2; 8 bases line up with TRBD1. V was clipped by 2 bases and J by 2 bases; unmatched bases: 4. The CDR3 runs to 15 residues. The germline V gene encodes CDR1 MGHRA and CDR2 YSYEKL. CDR3 residues: CASSQTTGENYGYTF. In DNA form, the CDR3 reads TGCGCCAGCAGCCAAACGACAGGGGAAAACTATGGCTACACCTTC.

The V gene is TRBV7-9, the J gene TRBJ1-2; 7 bases match TRBD1. The J segment lost 5 bases and the V segment lost 5 bases, leaving 14 bases of the junction unmatched. Germline values: CDR1 SEHNR, CDR2 FQNEAQ (reference sequence). The CDR3 loop spans 16 amino acids. The CDR3: CASSDAFDREEYGYTF. CDR3 nucleotides: TGTGCCAGCAGCGACGCGTTCGACAGGGAAGAATATGGCTACACCTTC.

This chain connects TRBV6-5 to TRBJ1-6, with TRBD1 identical over 9 bases. The J segment lost 6 bases and the V segment lost 4 bases, leaving 7 bases of the junction unmatched. The germline V gene encodes CDR1 MNHEY and CDR2 SVGAGI. The CDR3 is 16 amino acids. In DNA, the CDR3 is TGTGCCAGCAGTTTCCGTCAGGACAGGGGTAATTCACCCCTCCACTTT. It codes for CASSFRQDRGNSPLHF.

The chain carries TRBV6-1 and TRBJ1-4; 7 positions agree with TRBD1. V lost 0 bases to trimming and J lost 9 bases; unmatched junction nucleotides: 7. Germline-derived CDR1 and CDR2 are MNHNS and SASEGT. The CDR3 has 15 residues. The CDR3 region has the DNA TGTGCCAGCAGTGAAGCAGGGACAGAGAGCAAAAAACTGTTTTTT. Amino acid sequence: CASSEAGTESKKLFF.